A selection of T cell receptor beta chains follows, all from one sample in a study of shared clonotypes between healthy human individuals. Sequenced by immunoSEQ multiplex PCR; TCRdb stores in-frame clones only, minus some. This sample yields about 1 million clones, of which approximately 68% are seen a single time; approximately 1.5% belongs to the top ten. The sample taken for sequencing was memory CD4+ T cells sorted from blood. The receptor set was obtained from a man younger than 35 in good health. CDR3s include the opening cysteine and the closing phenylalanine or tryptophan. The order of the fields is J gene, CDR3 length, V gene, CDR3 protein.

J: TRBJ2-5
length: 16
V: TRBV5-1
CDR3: CASSLETSGRGETQYF

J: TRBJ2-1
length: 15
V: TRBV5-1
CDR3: CASSSGDGSYNEQFF

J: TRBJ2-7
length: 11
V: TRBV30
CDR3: CAWGQLREQYF

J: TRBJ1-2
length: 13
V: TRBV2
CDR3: CASSVFQRDGYTF

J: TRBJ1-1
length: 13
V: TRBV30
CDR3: CAGCWGVNTEAFF

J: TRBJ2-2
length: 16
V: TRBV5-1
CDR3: CASSLTTSGNTGELFF

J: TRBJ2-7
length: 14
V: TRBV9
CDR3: CASSVGSQSVEQYF

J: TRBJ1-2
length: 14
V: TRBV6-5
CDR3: CASSGTGFGYGYTF

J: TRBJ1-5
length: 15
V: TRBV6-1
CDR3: CASTLMPDSNQPQHF

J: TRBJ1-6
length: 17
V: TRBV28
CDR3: CASSTVSNRAYNSPLHF

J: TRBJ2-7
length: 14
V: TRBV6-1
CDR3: CASIERVRVGEQYF

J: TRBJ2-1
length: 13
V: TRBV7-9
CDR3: CASSLDIAGEQFF

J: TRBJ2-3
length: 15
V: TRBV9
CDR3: CASSVGASITDTQYF

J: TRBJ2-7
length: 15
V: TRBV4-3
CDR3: CASSQVGAGRYEQYF

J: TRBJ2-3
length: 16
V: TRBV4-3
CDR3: CASSLVGGLGTDTQYF

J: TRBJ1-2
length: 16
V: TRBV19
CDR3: CASTRTSGGGIYGYTF

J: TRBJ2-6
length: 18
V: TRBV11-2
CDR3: CASSLDLFQGAGANVLTF

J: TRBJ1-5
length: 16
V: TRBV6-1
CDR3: CASSERPGYSNQPQHF

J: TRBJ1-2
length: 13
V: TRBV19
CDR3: CASNSGFNYGYTF

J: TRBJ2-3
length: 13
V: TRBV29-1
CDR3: CSAAAGFTDTQYF